This T cell receptor (beta chain) was observed in a study of blood T cell repertoires in COVID-19. Whole-study context: PBMCs, B-cell-depleted T cells, or T cells provided the cDNA or gDNA that made up the material.

With V trimmed by 4 bases and J by 1 base, 4 bases remained unmatched. The CDR3 is made up of 14 amino acids. CDR1 is SGHRS and CDR2 is YFSETQ in the germline V gene. Authors' analysis steps: Using reference gene primer amplification, nucleated cell counts were estimated. TCRdb keeps only in-frame clones here, not all; method: immunoSEQ multiplex PCR. The V and J calls and the clone size are those of that table, but D and trimming were determined from the DNA. Of about 200,000 clones listed, 85% to 90% were seen once; the top ten hold approximately 0.75%. This receptor was obtained from a woman aged 70-85 years with acute or convalescent COVID-19. The sample was peripheral blood. The chain couples TRBV5-1 to TRBJ2-5, with TRBD1 identical over 7 bases. CDR3 sequence: CASSDGTAQETQYF. In DNA, the CDR3 is TGCGCCAGCAGCGACGGGACAGCCCAAGAGACCCAGTACTTC.